Each of the 30 T cell receptor beta chains below was sequenced from the same sample in a study of cytomegalovirus exposure and HLA in healthy donors. The primer mix had 60 Vbeta and 13 Jbeta primers. Sequencing was performed with immunoSEQ multiplex PCR; in TCRdb, only in-frame clones are kept and a portion is missing. This sample has 95,000 to 100,000 clones; around 76% occur once, and the top ten carry around 7%. Sequenced: PBMCs. Receptors originate from a man aged 35-49 years in good health and CMV-seropositive.

The V and J genes are TRBV5-6 and TRBJ2-5, with D unresolved. Germline CDR1 SGHDT, CDR2 YYEEEE. The CDR3 is 13 amino acids. V was trimmed by 0 bases and J by 5 bases, leaving 8 bases between them. In nucleotides, the CDR3 is TGTGCCAGCAGCTTGGTTGAGAGGGAGACCCAGTACTTC. Amino acids: CASSLVERETQYF.

Written as DNA, the CDR3 is TGTGCCAGCACCCCAGGGCACTATGGCTACACCTTC. Translating gives CASTPGHYGYTF. J is TRBJ1-2 and V is TRBV9; weak D call: TRBD1 (5 bases). CDR3 length: 12 amino acids. V lost 6 bases, J lost 3 bases, and 9 bases lay in between. Looked up from germline, CDR1 is SGDLS and CDR2 is YYNGEE. The complete variable domain, with remaining parts taken from reference TRBV9 and TRBJ1-2, reads DSGVTQTPKHLITATGQRVTLRCSPRSGDLSVYWYQQSLDQGLQFLIQYYNGEERAKGNILERFSAQQFPDLHSELNLSSLELGDSALYFCASTPGHYGYTFGSGTRLTVV.

This clone has only a few counts. The chain has TRBV2 and TRBJ1-2, with TRBD1 matching 7 bases. This CDR3 comprises 13 residues. J gave up 8 bases and V 7 bases, and 10 bases lay outside the gene matches. Germline CDR1 SNHLY, CDR2 FYNNEI. The DNA of the CDR3 is TGTGCCAGCATCACGGACAGGAATGGAGGCTACACCTTC. Its protein product is CASITDRNGGYTF.

Concerning this clone: The junction and the germline gene differ at one end; a read error may be behind it. The rearrangement links TRBV5-1 to TRBJ2-3; 11 positions agree with TRBD2. This CDR3 has 15 residues. Germline V gene sequence: CDR1 SGHRS, CDR2 YFSETQ. This CDR3 reads CASSLEFTSGGQEDF. The CDR3 DNA follows: TGCGCCAGCAGCTTGGAGTTTACTAGCGGGGGCCAGGAGGATTTT.

The chain is built from TRBV5-1 and TRBJ1-1; tentatively, D is TRBD1 (6 bases). CDR1 is SGHRS, CDR2 YFSETQ, per germline. The CDR3 is made up of 14 amino acids. Trimming took off 1 base at V and 3 bases at J, with 10 bases between the two ends. CDR3 residues: CASSLFRGDTEAFF. DNA for the CDR3: TGCGCCAGCAGCTTGTTCAGGGGAGACACTGAAGCTTTCTTT.

This chain links TRBV9 with TRBJ1-3, with TRBD1 matching over 10 bases. The germline V gene encodes CDR1 SGDLS and CDR2 YYNGEE. CDR3 length equals 16 residues. V shed 3 bases and J 1 base; nucleotides not matched to a gene: 4. The CDR3 reads CASSARTGGSGNTIYF. CDR3 bases: TGTGCCAGCAGCGCCCGGACAGGGGGATCTGGAAACACCATATATTTT.

The chain joins TRBV6-4 to TRBJ1-1; D gene unclear. The ends were cut back, 2 bases at V and 1 base at J, with 2 bases in the middle. Germline V lookup: CDR1 MRHNA, CDR2 SNTAGT. CDR3 length: 12 residues. The CDR3 here is CASSDRNTEAFF. The CDR3 bases are TGTGCCAGCAGTGACCGGAACACTGAAGCTTTCTTT.

J is TRBJ2-6 and V is TRBV11-2; D is uncertain. The CDR3 is made up of 14 amino acids. Trimming shortened V by 1 base and J by 4 bases, and 5 bases separated the two germline ends. CDR1 is SGHAT, CDR2 FQNNGV, per germline. The CDR3 is CASSLAAGANVLTF. CDR3 DNA: TGTGCCAGCAGCTTAGCAGCGGGGGCCAACGTCCTGACTTTC.

The chain joins TRBV9 to TRBJ2-2; 7 nucleotides agree with TRBD1. There are 17 residues in the CDR3. Trimming removed 2 bases from V and 6 bases from J; junction bases left unmatched: 13. From germline, CDR1 is SGDLS and CDR2 YYNGEE. The CDR3 region has the DNA TGTGCCAGCAGCGTCCCGCCGACAGGGTTTAGGCCCGGGGAGCTGTTTTTT. Protein sequence: CASSVPPTGFRPGELFF. Looking up the rest from reference TRBV9 and TRBJ2-2 gives the full variable domain: DSGVTQTPKHLITATGQRVTLRCSPRSGDLSVYWYQQSLDQGLQFLIQYYNGEERAKGNILERFSAQQFPDLHSELNLSSLELGDSALYFCASSVPPTGFRPGELFFGEGSRLTVL.

This chain connects TRBV5-1 to TRBJ2-7; maybe TRBD2 (6 bases). Germline V gives CDR1 SGHRS, CDR2 YFSETQ. Trimming removed 0 bases at V and 7 bases at J, with 8 bases between. CDR3 length: 12 residues. The CDR3 sequence is CASSLVSGEQYF. The CDR3 DNA is TGCGCCAGCAGCTTGGTGAGCGGGGAGCAGTACTTC.

V and J are TRBV6-5 and TRBJ2-5; 10 nucleotides line up with TRBD1. The DNA matches TRBJ2-7 better at its end, which makes the J call doubtful. The CDR3 length is 15 residues. From germline, CDR1 is MNHEY and CDR2 SVGAGI. The CDR3, as DNA: TGTGCCAGCAGGCCCGACAGGGGGCCAGGCTACGAGCAGTACTTC. It specifies CASRPDRGPGYEQYF.

This rearrangement joins TRBV29-1 to TRBJ2-1; the D gene is possibly TRBD1 (5 bases). Germline lookup yields CDR1 SQVTM and CDR2 ANQGSEA. The CDR3 has 11 amino acids. V shed 8 bases and J shed 4 bases, with 9 bases lying between them. The CDR3: CSSDRYNEQFF. Here the CDR3 DNA reads TGCAGCTCAGACAGATACAATGAGCAGTTCTTC.

The sample holds a few counts of this clone. This chain joins TRBV6-5 and TRBJ2-5, with D unresolved. This CDR3 region has 12 residues. V dropped 4 bases and J dropped 2 bases, with 5 bases sitting between them. Germline values: CDR1 MNHEY, CDR2 SVGAGI. Here the CDR3 DNA reads TGTGCCAGCAGTTCCCCTCAAGAGACCCAGTACTTC. This encodes CASSSPQETQYF.

The chain uses TRBV9 and TRBJ1-1; D gene uncertain. The V gene lost 5 bases and the J gene lost 1 base, with 9 bases spanning the gap. CDR3 length equals 13 residues. Germline V lookup: CDR1 SGDLS, CDR2 YYNGEE. The CDR3 spells CASSQAANTEAFF. CDR3 sequence (DNA): TGTGCCAGCAGTCAGGCCGCGAACACTGAAGCTTTCTTT.

V is TRBV2 and J is TRBJ2-7; 7 bases are shared with TRBD1. There are 14 residues in the CDR3. Germline V lookup: CDR1 SNHLY, CDR2 FYNNEI. Trimming took 6 bases from V and 2 from J; bases not matched to a gene: 7. The CDR3 DNA sequence: TGTGCCAGCAGACGACAGGGAGAGACCTACGAGCAGTACTTC. It is translated as CASRRQGETYEQYF.

The chain carries TRBV10-1 and TRBJ1-1; D is unresolved. Deletions cut 8 bases from V and 1 base from J, with 11 bases between. Germline-derived CDR1 and CDR2 are WNHNN and SYGVQD (reference sequence). This CDR3 spans 13 amino acids. CDR3 DNA sequence: TGCGCCAGCTCCCCCGCAGGGAACACTGAAGCTTTCTTT. Protein sequence: CASSPAGNTEAFF.

The rearrangement joins TRBV6-6 to TRBJ2-1, with TRBD2 identical over 12 bases. V trimming: 4 bases; J trimming: 6 bases; junction bases outside the gene matches: 4. The length of the CDR3 is 15 residues. Germline V gene lookup returns CDR1 MNHNY and CDR2 SVGAGI (reference sequence). CDR3 bases: TGTGCCAGCAGTTGGCTAGCGGGGGGGGCCAATGAGCAGTTCTTC. Amino acid sequence: CASSWLAGGANEQFF.

The chain has TRBV28 and TRBJ2-5; weak D call: TRBD1 (7 bases). The CDR3 length is 15 residues. V lost 5 bases, J lost 2 bases, and 15 bases lay in between. Germline V gene lookup returns CDR1 MDHEN and CDR2 SYDVKM. This chain's CDR3 is CASSEAGGSQETQYF. In DNA, the CDR3 is TGTGCCAGCAGTGAAGCAGGGGGGAGTCAAGAGACCCAGTACTTC.

The CDR3, as DNA: TGTGCCAGCAGTGAAGCTTCCGGGACAGGGGGCGGAGGCTACGAGCAGTACTTC. Translation gives CASSEASGTGGGGYEQYF. The chain recombines TRBV6-1 with TRBJ2-7, with 12 bases that match TRBD1. This CDR3 region has 18 residues. Unmatched junction bases numbered 9, after V lost 0 bases and J lost 3 bases. Germline V lookup: CDR1 MNHNS, CDR2 SASEGT.

The V gene is TRBV7-9, the J gene TRBJ1-6, with no clear D. This CDR3 is built from 14 residues. CDR1 and CDR2 (germline): SEHNR, FQNEAQ (reference sequence). The V end was cut by 6 bases, the J end by 5 bases, with 11 bases between. The CDR3 region is CASSMTRNNSPLHF. CDR3 bases: TGTGCCAGCAGTATGACGAGGAATAATTCACCCCTCCACTTT.

This clone occurred a few times. Other DNA sequences from this sample encode an identical CDR3 as well. The gene calls are TRBV18 and TRBJ2-5, with 8 positions matching TRBD1. Trimming took 2 bases from V and 4 from J; bases not matched to a gene: 6. CDR1 and CDR2 from the germline V gene are KGHSH and LQKENI. The CDR3 loop spans 15 amino acids. This chain's CDR3 is CASSPIGQGRETQYF. The CDR3 nucleotides are TGTGCCAGCTCACCAATAGGACAGGGAAGAGAGACCCAGTACTTC.

The chain carries TRBV5-4 and TRBJ2-1; 7 nucleotides line up with TRBD2. Germline CDR1 is SGHNT and CDR2 is YYREEE (reference sequence). This CDR3 comprises 13 residues. V lost 1 base, J lost 10 bases, and 5 bases stayed unmatched. The CDR3 is CASSLKGGSEQFF. CDR3 in DNA: TGTGCCAGCAGCTTGAAAGGCGGGAGCGAGCAGTTCTTC.

The chain employs TRBV11-2 and TRBJ1-1; D gene unclear. CDR1 SGHAT and CDR2 FQNNGV come from the germline V gene. This CDR3 has 13 amino acids. V lost 5 bases to trimming and J lost 13 bases, with 20 bases between them. The DNA for the CDR3 is TGTGCCAGCAGCAAGGAGGGCACGTCGGTGGGTTTCTTT. Translation: CASSKEGTSVGFF.

This chain uses TRBV9 with TRBJ2-1; 8 bases map to TRBD2. Germline values: CDR1 SGDLS, CDR2 YYNGEE. The CDR3 has 16 amino acids. V shed 0 bases, J shed 6 bases, and the junction held 8 bases outside the gene matches. This CDR3 is CASSVGHGRGANEQFF. Written as DNA, the CDR3 is TGTGCCAGCAGCGTAGGGCACGGGAGGGGGGCCAATGAGCAGTTCTTC.

This chain joins TRBV10-3 and TRBJ2-5; TRBD2 agrees at 7 bases. J lost 1 base, V lost 7 bases, and 3 bases had no gene match. The CDR3 length is 13 residues. Looked up from germline, CDR1 is ENHRY and CDR2 is SYGVKD. In DNA form, the CDR3 reads TGTGCCATCAAGCGGGGACTCCAAGAGACCCAGTACTTC. Protein: CAIKRGLQETQYF.

The chain employs TRBV11-3 and TRBJ2-7; D is possibly TRBD2 (6 bases). Germline CDR1 reads SGHNT; CDR2 reads YENEEA. Trimming stripped 3 bases from V and 1 base from J, with 7 bases between. This CDR3 has 13 residues. The CDR3 region is CASSFRGSYEQYF. CDR3 coding DNA: TGTGCCAGCAGCTTCCGGGGGTCCTACGAGCAGTACTTC. Full variable domain (missing parts from reference TRBV11-3 and TRBJ2-7): EAGVVQSPRYKIIEKKQPVAFWCNPISGHNTLYWYLQNLGQGPELLIRYENEEAVDDSQLPKDRFSAERLKGVDSTLKIQPAELGDSAVYLCASSFRGSYEQYFGPGTRLTVT.

The chain links TRBV28 to TRBJ1-4; a weak D match, TRBD1 (6 bases). Germline lookup yields CDR1 MDHEN and CDR2 SYDVKM. V gave up 6 bases and J gave up 6 bases, with 20 bases separating them. The CDR3 has 16 amino acids. CDR3 sequence (DNA): TGTGCCAGCAGAGGCAGCACAGGGTTCGGTTATGAAAAACTGTTTTTT. This sequence encodes CASRGSTGFGYEKLFF.

The J gene is TRBJ2-4, the V gene TRBV14, with 7 bases that match TRBD1. The trim removed 0 bases at V and 3 bases at J, leaving 17 bases unmatched. Germline V gives CDR1 SGHDN, CDR2 FVKESK. The CDR3 is 20 residues long. The CDR3 coding sequence is TGTGCCAGCAGCCAAGATCCTGCAAGCCGAGACAGGGAGAGCAAAAACATTCAGTACTTC. It encodes CASSQDPASRDRESKNIQYF.

The chain couples TRBV29-1 to TRBJ1-2, with a possible D match to TRBD1 (6 bases). This CDR3 spans 10 amino acids. CDR1 is SQVTM, CDR2 ANQGSEA, per germline. V dropped 4 bases and J dropped 8 bases, with 8 bases sitting between them. The CDR3 here is CSVGTEGYTF. For the CDR3, the DNA is TGCAGCGTTGGGACAGAGGGCTACACCTTC.

The V call is TRBV7-9, the J call TRBJ1-4; D is undetermined. Germline V lookup: CDR1 SEHNR, CDR2 FQNEAQ (reference sequence). The CDR3 is 16 residues long. Trimming removed 2 bases at V and 1 base at J, with 11 bases between. The CDR3 protein is CASSLPRTLTNEKLFF. The CDR3, as DNA: TGTGCCAGCAGCTTACCCAGGACTTTAACTAATGAAAAACTGTTTTTT. Based on the CDR3 plus reference TRBV7-9 and TRBJ1-4, the full variable domain is DTGVSQNPRHKITKRGQNVTFRCDPISEHNRLYWYRQTLGQGPEFLTYFQNEAQLEKSRLLSDRFSAERPKGSFSTLEIQRTEQGDSAMYLCASSLPRTLTNEKLFFGSGTQLSVL.